This T cell receptor beta chain is drawn from a study of T cell responses to AZD1222 COVID-19 vaccine. V lost 3 bases to trimming and J lost 1 base; unmatched junction nucleotides: 12. This CDR3 comprises 19 residues. From germline, CDR1 is LGHNA and CDR2 YNFKEQ. Produced via immunoSEQ multiplex PCR; TCRdb's table is partial and in-frame only. Of some 130,000 clones listed, roughly 90% are singletons. The receptor's source is an adult who received the AZD1222 COVID-19 vaccine. The source material was peripheral blood, sampled 28 days after the second AZD1222 dose. V gene TRBV4-2 combines with J gene TRBJ2-6; 7 bases fit TRBD2. CDR3 protein: CASSQGRAGYSSGANVLTF. The CDR3 region has the DNA TGTGCCAGCAGCCAGGGGAGGGCAGGGTACTCTTCTGGGGCCAACGTCCTGACTTTC.